The clone carrying this T cell receptor (beta chain) was observed a single time. This sample is part of a study of blood T cell repertoires in COVID-19. Across the study: Samples came from the United States, Italy and Spain, spanning acute and convalescent COVID-19. The analysed material was cDNA or gDNA that came from T cells, B-cell-depleted T cells, or PBMCs.

Assay used: immunoSEQ multiplex PCR; TCRdb lists only in-frame clones, some missing. The table includes around 310,000 clones, approximately 88% detected once. The germline gives CDR1 SGHRS, CDR2 YFSETQ. The ends were cut back, 7 bases at V and 2 bases at J, with 18 bases in the middle. This CDR3 has 16 amino acids. The TCR sequence derives from a woman in her 50s with active or convalescent COVID-19. The sample consisted of peripheral blood. V is TRBV5-1 and J is TRBJ2-2; D gene uncertain. CDR3 sequence reads: CASSLDGARNTGELFF. Here the CDR3 DNA reads TGCGCCAGCTCCCTCGATGGTGCCAGAAACACCGGGGAGCTGTTTTTT.